These 5 T cell receptor beta chains came from one sample sequenced in a study of T cells in tuberculosis (dated by TCRdb to 2016 to 2019). Libraries were built with the immunoSEQ multiplex PCR assay. TCRdb took over this immuneACCESS table, retaining in-frame rearrangements with V and J assigned. Such tables are incomplete; in checked studies, under half of the missing clones stem from an unresolved V gene, and the remainder is unexplained. Counted in this sample were about 36,000 clones; over 90% of them appeared once. About 7.5% of the sample is in the top ten clones. Sequenced: PBMCs. Receptors were obtained from a donor under 30 with latent tuberculosis or without tuberculosis infection.

The CDR3 loop reads CASSERPGGGNSPLHF. CDR3 DNA sequence: TGTGCCAGCAGTGAAAGGCCGGGGGGCGGTAATTCACCCCTCCACTTT. The chain combines TRBV6-1 with TRBJ1-6; D may be TRBD1 (6 bases). Germline values: CDR1 MNHNS, CDR2 SASEGT. CDR3 length: 16 residues. The V and J ends lost 2 bases and 6 bases respectively, with 14 bases between them.

The rearrangement uses TRBV15 and TRBJ1-1, with D hard to call. The CDR3 sequence is 20 residues long. Trimming cost V 1 base and J 0 bases, with 24 bases left between them. Germline V gene data show CDR1 as LNHNV and CDR2 as YYDKDF (reference sequence). The DNA of the CDR3 is TGTGCCACCAGCAGAGGTGGAGGCAAACTCGGCAGGACCATGAACACTGAAGCTTTCTTT. It is translated as CATSRGGGKLGRTMNTEAFF.

V usage is TRBV9 and J usage is TRBJ2-7, with unresolved D. The germline gives CDR1 SGDLS, CDR2 YYNGEE. V shed 2 bases and J shed 9 bases, with 18 bases lying between them. The CDR3 length is 14 residues. The CDR3 loop reads CASSVASGVNGQYF. CDR3 nucleotide sequence: TGTGCCAGCAGCGTGGCCAGTGGAGTGAACGGGCAGTACTTC.

The chain uses TRBV2 and TRBJ2-6; 7 bases fit TRBD1. The CDR3 runs to 16 residues. Unmatched junction bases numbered 5, after V lost 6 bases and J lost 0 bases. Germline CDR1 and CDR2: SNHLY and FYNNEI. The CDR3 here is CASRDRFYSGANVLTF. DNA for the CDR3: TGTGCCAGCAGGGACAGGTTTTACTCTGGGGCCAACGTCCTGACTTTC.

This clone was seen a single time. This CDR3 reads CASSDGAIIAGGNIQYF. The CDR3 region has the DNA TGTGCCAGCAGTGACGGGGCAATTATAGCGGGGGGAAACATTCAGTACTTC. The chain links TRBV2 to TRBJ2-4, with TRBD2 matching 10 bases. CDR1 SNHLY and CDR2 FYNNEI come from the germline V gene. The trim removed 3 bases at V and 6 bases at J, leaving 11 bases unmatched. The CDR3 is made up of 17 amino acids.